This entry lists 31 T cell receptor beta chains sequenced from one sample in a study of blood T cell repertoires in COVID-19. The assay was immunoSEQ multiplex PCR, and TCRdb's table has in-frame clones only and misses some. This table holds 70,000 or so clones, around 74% found once. Sample: peripheral blood. These receptors originate from a man in his fifties or sixties with COVID-19, enrolled during active disease.

The CDR3 region is CASSRPGLVGETQYF. CDR3 nucleotides: TGTGCCAGCAGTCGACCTGGACTAGTTGGAGAGACCCAGTACTTC. The chain combines TRBV6-5 with TRBJ2-5; 7 nucleotides line up with TRBD2. J was trimmed by 4 bases and V by 5 bases; bases with no gene match: 10. Germline V CDR1 and CDR2: MNHEY, SVGAGI. The CDR3 totals 15 residues.

The V call is TRBV27, the J call TRBJ1-4; D not resolved. Germline CDR1 reads MNHEY; CDR2 reads SMNVEV (reference sequence). The V end was cut by 8 bases, the J end by 11 bases, with 15 bases between. This CDR3 region has 12 residues. The CDR3 loop is CASVIWETKLFF. For the CDR3, the DNA is TGTGCCAGCGTTATATGGGAGACGAAACTGTTTTTT.

In its sample, this clone was seen once. The V call is TRBV25-1, the J call TRBJ2-3; 9 bases are shared with TRBD1. V dropped 8 bases and J dropped 4; count of bases not matched to a gene: 13. CDR3 length: 16 amino acids. The germline CDR1 and CDR2 sequences are MGHDK and SYGVNS. The CDR3 here is CASASWTGVVPDTQYF. CDR3 sequence (DNA): TGTGCCAGCGCTTCTTGGACAGGGGTAGTCCCAGATACGCAGTATTTT.

The J gene is TRBJ2-7, the V gene TRBV5-1, with 16 positions matching TRBD2. This CDR3 is built from 17 residues. The V gene end was trimmed by 4 bases and the J gene end by 5 bases; junction bases not matched to a gene: 9. Germline lookup yields CDR1 SGHRS and CDR2 YFSETQ. For the CDR3, the DNA is TGCGCCAGCAGCCGCTCCGGGACTAGCGGGGGGGCCAACGAGCAGTACTTC. Translating gives CASSRSGTSGGANEQYF.

This clone was picked up a small number of times. The rearrangement links TRBV6-5 to TRBJ1-2; 7 nucleotides line up with TRBD1. CDR3 length: 13 residues. The V gene's germline CDR1 is MNHEY and CDR2 SVGAGI. Unmatched junction bases numbered 9, after V lost 10 bases and J lost 4 bases. The CDR3 DNA follows: TGTGCCACCGCGACAGGGAGTCCCTATGGCTACACCTTC. Its protein is CATATGSPYGYTF.

The chain has TRBV24-1 and TRBJ2-3; 10 bases fit TRBD1. CDR1 is KGHDR, CDR2 SFDVKD, per germline. The CDR3 length is 15 residues. V lost 4 bases, J lost 5 bases, and 5 bases stayed unmatched. CDR3 sequence: CATSDTGTGVDTQYF. The CDR3 DNA follows: TGTGCCACCAGTGACACCGGGACAGGGGTAGATACGCAGTATTTT.

In its sample, this clone was seen once. J is TRBJ2-3 and V is TRBV28, with 7 bases fitting TRBD2. With V trimmed by 1 base and J by 4 bases, 14 bases remained unmatched. Germline V CDR1 and CDR2: MDHEN, SYDVKM. There are 18 residues in the CDR3. DNA for the CDR3: TGTGCCAGCAGTTTATTATCTGTGGCGGGGGTCAAGTCAGATACGCAGTATTTT. Translating gives CASSLLSVAGVKSDTQYF.

The chain recombines TRBV14 with TRBJ1-2; 9 bases map to TRBD1. Trimming cost V 4 bases and J 7 bases; bases outside gene matches: 7. The CDR3 is 14 amino acids. The germline V gene has CDR1 SGHDN and CDR2 FVKESK. The chain's CDR3 is CASSRRGTGFGYTF. The DNA for the CDR3 is TGTGCCAGCAGCCGAAGGGGGACAGGGTTTGGCTACACCTTC. Together with reference TRBV14 and TRBJ1-2, the CDR3 gives the full variable domain: EAGVTQFPSHSVIEKGQTVTLRCDPISGHDNLYWYRRVMGKEIKFLLHFVKESKQDESGMPNNRFLAERTGGTYSTLKVQPAELEDSGVYFCASSRRGTGFGYTFGSGTRLTVV.

This chain joins TRBV7-3 and TRBJ2-2; TRBD2 matches 7 bases. V dropped 0 bases and J dropped 5; count of bases not matched to a gene: 0. This CDR3 has 14 residues. Germline values: CDR1 SGHTA, CDR2 FQGTGA. CDR3 coding DNA: TGTGCCAGCAGCTTAACTAGCGGGACCGGGGAGCTGTTTTTT. It yields the protein CASSLTSGTGELFF.

The chain recombines TRBV7-9 with TRBJ1-2; tentative D call: TRBD1 (5 bases). This CDR3 spans 15 amino acids. Germline CDR1 and CDR2: SEHNR and FQNEAQ (reference sequence). The V gene lost 1 base and the J gene lost 4 bases, with 13 bases spanning the gap. The CDR3 spells CASSLGAGSIYGYTF. For the CDR3, the DNA is TGTGCCAGCAGCTTAGGTGCAGGGTCGATCTATGGCTACACCTTC.

This chain links TRBV7-2 with TRBJ1-6; D may be TRBD1 (6 bases). V was shortened by 1 base and J by 6 bases, with 13 bases between the two germline ends. CDR3 length: 16 residues. Germline V CDR1 and CDR2: SGHTA, FQGNSA. CDR3 bases: TGTGCCAGCAGCTTAGGAAGGGGGTTCGGTAATTCACCCCTCCACTTT. It yields the protein CASSLGRGFGNSPLHF.

The CDR3 sequence is CASSLSGTGTWGQYF. CDR3 sequence (DNA): TGTGCCAGCAGCTTGTCTGGGACAGGGACATGGGGGCAGTACTTC. The chain uses TRBV5-6 and TRBJ2-7; 9 bases line up with TRBD1. The V gene end was trimmed by 1 base and the J gene end by 9 bases; junction bases not matched to a gene: 11. The germline CDR1 and CDR2 sequences are SGHDT and YYEEEE. The CDR3 is 15 amino acids.

CDR3 in amino acids: CASSLGTDQGYGYTF. CDR3 DNA sequence: TGTGCCAGCAGCCTCGGGACAGACCAGGGTTATGGCTACACCTTC. The chain couples TRBV3-1 (or the pseudogene TRBV3-2) to TRBJ1-2; TRBD1 matches 7 bases. Germline CDR1 LGHDT, CDR2 YNNKEL (reference sequence). Trimming removed 4 bases from V and 5 bases from J; junction bases left unmatched: 10. The CDR3 runs to 15 residues.

This clone occurred a few times. The chain is built from TRBV7-9 and TRBJ2-1, with D perhaps matching TRBD2 (6 bases). The CDR3 is made up of 17 amino acids. Germline V CDR1 and CDR2: SEHNR, FQNEAQ (reference sequence). V gave up 2 bases and J gave up 5 bases, with 19 bases separating them. The chain's CDR3 is CASSLRRSSGIHNEQFF. CDR3 nucleotide sequence: TGTGCCAGCAGCTTACGGAGGAGTAGCGGTATTCACAATGAGCAGTTCTTC.

The genes are TRBV6-4 and TRBJ1-6; TRBD1 might be the D (5 bases). The CDR3 has 18 amino acids. The germline gives CDR1 MRHNA, CDR2 SNTAGT. V gave up 3 bases and J gave up 0 bases, with 15 bases separating them. The chain's CDR3 is CASSDGRGTSSYNSPLHF. CDR3 DNA sequence: TGTGCCAGCAGTGATGGGAGGGGCACGAGCTCCTATAATTCACCCCTCCACTTT.

Regarding this clone: Compared with germline, one end of the junction differs, possibly owing to a read error. This chain connects TRBV18 to TRBJ2-1; 14 bases fit TRBD2. CDR1 is KGHSH, CDR2 LQKENI, per germline. CDR3 length equals 13 residues. The CDR3 reads CASSPTGLAGEVF. Here the CDR3 DNA reads TGTGCCAGCTCACCAACGGGACTAGCGGGGGAGGTCTTC.

The V call is TRBV6-2 or TRBV6-3, the J call TRBJ2-3; D is possibly TRBD1 (5 bases). Trimming left V 6 bases short and J 6 bases short, with 16 bases between. The germline V gene encodes CDR1 MNHEY and CDR2 SVGEGT. The CDR3 totals 14 residues. CDR3 loop: CASSPDSNTDTQYF. The CDR3 nucleotides read TGTGCCAGCAGCCCCGACAGCAATACGGATACGCAGTATTTT.

The chain combines TRBV11-3 with TRBJ2-7; 7 bases line up with TRBD1. There are 12 residues in the CDR3. With V trimmed by 4 bases and J by 5 bases, 2 bases remained unmatched. Germline CDR1 and CDR2: SGHNT and YENEEA. The CDR3 protein is CASSWTGHEQYF. The CDR3 DNA reads TGTGCCAGCAGCTGGACAGGTCACGAGCAGTACTTC.

This clone has a count of ten or more. The CDR3 here is CASSQSPGDNEKLFF. Written as DNA, the CDR3 is TGCGCCAGCTCCCAGTCCCCAGGGGATAATGAAAAACTGTTTTTT. V is TRBV10-2 and J is TRBJ1-4, with D perhaps matching TRBD1 (6 bases). The germline CDR1 and CDR2 sequences are WSHSY and SAAADI. The CDR3 consists of 15 residues. Trimming pared 8 bases from V and 4 bases from J, leaving 17 bases between.

The V and J genes are TRBV27 and TRBJ1-1; 8 bases map to TRBD1. CDR3 length: 13 residues. Trimming at V came to 5 bases and at J to 5 bases, leaving 4 bases not matched to a gene. Germline V CDR1 and CDR2: MNHEY, SMNVEV (reference sequence). The CDR3 DNA follows: TGTGCCAGCAGTCACACAGGGGGGACTGAAGCTTTCTTT. Its translation is CASSHTGGTEAFF.

The CDR3 DNA reads TGTGCCTGGAGTGTACTTACCGAGCGGGACCCACGTTCTGAGCAGTACTTC. This gives the protein CAWSVLTERDPRSEQYF. This sequence joins TRBV30 and TRBJ2-7, with 7 bases aligning to TRBD2. V dropped 0 bases and J dropped 7; count of bases not matched to a gene: 18. Per germline, CDR1 GTSNPN and CDR2 SVGIG (reference sequence). The CDR3 covers 17 residues.

The chain carries TRBV10-3 and TRBJ2-6, with 9 bases matching TRBD1. This CDR3 region has 15 residues. Germline CDR1 reads ENHRY; CDR2 reads SYGVKD. The V and J ends lost 6 bases and 4 bases, in that order; junction bases with no gene match: 4. In DNA form, the CDR3 reads TGTGCCATCAGCGGACAGGGGACCGGGGCCAACGTCCTGACTTTC. As protein: CAISGQGTGANVLTF.

The chain carries TRBV30 and TRBJ1-1, with D possibly TRBD1 on 6 matching bases. The CDR3 extends over 15 amino acids. The V end was cut by 4 bases, the J end by 1 base, with 16 bases between. Germline V gene lookup returns CDR1 GTSNPN and CDR2 SVGIG (reference sequence). The CDR3 coding sequence is TGTGCCTGGACAGGGGATTGGGGTGCGAACACTGAAGCTTTCTTT. Protein sequence: CAWTGDWGANTEAFF.

This sequence joins TRBV19 and TRBJ2-7; the D gene is possibly TRBD1 (6 bases). CDR1 and CDR2 from the germline V gene are LNHDA and SQIVND (reference sequence). The CDR3 contains 13 residues. Trimming pared 4 bases from V and 5 bases from J, leaving 12 bases between. In DNA, the CDR3 is TGTGCCAGTAGTACCATGGACAGCCACGAGCAGTACTTC. Translated: CASSTMDSHEQYF.

V and J are TRBV10-3 and TRBJ2-1; possible D gene TRBD2, 7 bases. Germline CDR1 reads ENHRY; CDR2 reads SYGVKD. The CDR3 sequence is 14 residues long. Trimming left V 6 bases short and J 5 bases short, with 14 bases between. The CDR3 DNA reads as TGTGCCATCAGCCAGGGAGGGGGGAACAATGAGCAGTTCTTC. Translating it yields CAISQGGGNNEQFF.

The gene calls are TRBV19 and TRBJ2-1; the D is unclear. The V gene lost 4 bases and the J gene lost 4 bases, with 11 bases spanning the gap. The CDR3 covers 14 residues. Germline V CDR1 and CDR2: LNHDA, SQIVND (reference sequence). In nucleotides, the CDR3 is TGTGCCAGTAGTACCTCGAGCGAGTACAATGAGCAGTTCTTC. Translating it yields CASSTSSEYNEQFF.

This clone was detected many times. The chain has TRBV29-1 and TRBJ1-2; D remains unclear. V lost 1 base, J lost 1 base, and 10 bases lay in between. The CDR3 has 14 residues. Germline-derived CDR1 and CDR2 are SQVTM and ANQGSEA. The CDR3 nucleotides read TGCAGCGTTGAAGTTTGGGAGGGTAACTATGGCTACACCTTC. Amino acid sequence: CSVEVWEGNYGYTF.

The chain has TRBV11-3 and TRBJ2-3; TRBD2 matches 7 bases. Germline V gives CDR1 SGHNT, CDR2 YENEEA. J was trimmed by 4 bases and V by 5 bases; bases with no gene match: 6. The CDR3 has 14 residues. CDR3 DNA sequence: TGTGCCAGCAGCACAAGCGGGAACTCAGATACGCAGTATTTT. Its protein is CASSTSGNSDTQYF.

The chain recombines TRBV3-1 (or the pseudogene TRBV3-2) with TRBJ1-2; D gene ambiguous. In germline, CDR1 is LGHDT, CDR2 YNNKEL (reference sequence). The CDR3 length is 14 residues. Trimming removed 3 bases at V and 0 bases at J, with 8 bases between. CDR3: CASSQRISNYGYTF. CDR3 nucleotide sequence: TGTGCCAGCAGCCAGAGAATCTCTAACTATGGCTACACCTTC.

The J gene is TRBJ2-6, the V gene TRBV5-6; TRBD1 matches at 9 bases. The length of the CDR3 is 19 residues. In germline, CDR1 is SGHDT, CDR2 YYEEEE. Trimming took 4 bases from V and 1 from J; bases not matched to a gene: 12. The CDR3 DNA reads as TGTGCCAGCAGCGCAGGACAGGGGTTTATTTCTTCTGGGGCCAACGTCCTGACTTTC. Encoded protein: CASSAGQGFISSGANVLTF.

The V and J genes are TRBV19 and TRBJ1-1; D possibly corresponds to TRBD1 (6 bases). Per germline, CDR1 LNHDA and CDR2 SQIVND (reference sequence). Trimming left V 8 bases short and J 11 bases short, with 24 bases between. This CDR3 spans 14 amino acids. The CDR3 loop is CASSEGGDPSRAFF. CDR3 DNA: TGTGCCAGTTCCGAGGGGGGGGACCCATCCCGCGCTTTCTTT.